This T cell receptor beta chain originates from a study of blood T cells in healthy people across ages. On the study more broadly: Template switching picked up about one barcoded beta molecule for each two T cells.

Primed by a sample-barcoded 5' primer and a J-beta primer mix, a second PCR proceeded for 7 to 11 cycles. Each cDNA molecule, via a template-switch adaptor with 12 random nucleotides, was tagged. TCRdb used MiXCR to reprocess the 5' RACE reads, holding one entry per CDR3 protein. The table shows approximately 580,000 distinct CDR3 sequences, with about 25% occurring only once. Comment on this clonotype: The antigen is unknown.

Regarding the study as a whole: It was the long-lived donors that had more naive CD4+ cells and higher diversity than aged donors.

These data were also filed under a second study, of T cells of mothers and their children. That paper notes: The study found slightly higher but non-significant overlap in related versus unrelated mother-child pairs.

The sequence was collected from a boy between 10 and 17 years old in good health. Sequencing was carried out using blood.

CDR3 coding DNA: TGTGCCAGCAATAATCCCCGGACTAGCGCCATTTTCGCCACAGATACGCAGTATTTT. It encodes CASNNPRTSAIFATDTQYF. V and J are TRBV28 and TRBJ2-3; TRBD2 matches at 9 bases. The CDR3 contains 19 residues. Germline assignment: CDR1 MDHEN and CDR2 SYDVKM. The ends lost 7 bases at V and 2 bases at J; junction bases unmatched: 19. Full variable domain (remainder filled in from reference TRBV28 and TRBJ2-3): DVKVTQSSRYLVKRTGEKVFLECVQDMDHENMFWYRQDPGLGLRLIYFSYDVKMKEKGDIPEGYSVSREKKERFSLILESASTNQTSMYLCASNNPRTSAIFATDTQYFGPGTRLTVL.